These 10 T cell receptor beta chains came from one sample sequenced in a study of blood T cell repertoires in COVID-19. TCRdb keeps only in-frame clones here, not all; method: immunoSEQ multiplex PCR. The table shows approximately 260,000 clones, with 75% to 90% occurring only once. Sequencing used PBMCs or T cells enriched from blood (not recorded which). Source of these receptors: a woman aged 40 to 50 with acute COVID-19.

The chain links TRBV20-1 to TRBJ2-1, with TRBD1 as a possible D gene (5 bases). V lost 3 bases, J lost 9 bases, and 6 bases lay in between. The CDR3 spans 10 residues. CDR1 and CDR2 (germline): DFQATT, SNEGSKA (reference sequence). As DNA, the CDR3 is TGCAGTGCTAGCAGGGCTGAGCAGTTCTTC. It specifies CSASRAEQFF.

The chain uses TRBV5-1 and TRBJ2-3, with 13 positions matching TRBD2. This CDR3 contains 15 residues. Per the germline V gene, CDR1 is SGHRS and CDR2 is YFSETQ. J gave up 3 bases and V 4 bases, and 2 bases lay outside the gene matches. CDR3 sequence: CASSRLAGGTDTQYF. In nucleotides, the CDR3 is TGCGCCAGCAGCCGACTAGCGGGAGGTACAGATACGCAGTATTTT.

The chain uses TRBV6-2 or TRBV6-3 and TRBJ2-1, with D perhaps TRBD2 (6 bases). The CDR3 spans 14 residues. Trimming cost V 5 bases and J 12 bases, with 20 bases left between them. Germline assignment: CDR1 MNHEY and CDR2 SVGEGT. CDR3 DNA sequence: TGTGCCAGCAGTAAGCCACCGGGGCGGGGTGGGCAGTTCTTC. It is translated as CASSKPPGRGGQFF.

The rearrangement joins TRBV9 to TRBJ2-3; 8 bases line up with TRBD2. V was clipped by 0 bases and J by 9 bases; unmatched bases: 9. The CDR3 has 15 residues. Germline CDR1 is SGDLS and CDR2 is YYNGEE. As DNA, the CDR3 is TGTGCCAGCAGCGTAGACGGGAGGGCCCAGGAGACGCAGTATTTT. Residues: CASSVDGRAQETQYF.

This chain connects TRBV7-9 to TRBJ2-7, with 9 bases lining up with TRBD2. CDR1 is SEHNR and CDR2 is FQNEAQ in the germline V gene (reference sequence). This CDR3 comprises 16 residues. The junction had 14 bases not matched to a gene; V was cut back by 5 bases and J by 6 bases. CDR3 region: CASSPTRAGGPSEQYF. CDR3 nucleotide sequence: TGTGCCAGCAGCCCTACTAGGGCGGGAGGGCCGAGCGAGCAGTACTTC.

The chain employs TRBV29-1 and TRBJ2-1; 9 bases align to TRBD2. Per germline, CDR1 SQVTM and CDR2 ANQGSEA. This CDR3 has 17 amino acids. V was clipped by 0 bases and J by 0 bases; unmatched bases: 6. The CDR3 reads CSVEDLLAGISYNEQFF. The CDR3 DNA reads as TGCAGCGTTGAAGATCTGCTAGCGGGGATCTCCTACAATGAGCAGTTCTTC.

The V and J genes are TRBV18 and TRBJ2-1, with D tentatively TRBD1 (5 bases). Looked up from germline, CDR1 is KGHSH and CDR2 is LQKENI. V was shortened by 8 bases and J by 0 bases, with 14 bases between the two germline ends. The length of the CDR3 is 15 residues. CDR3: CASAQGSLSYNEQFF. In nucleotides, the CDR3 is TGTGCCAGCGCGCAGGGCTCCCTCTCCTACAATGAGCAGTTCTTC.

The genes are TRBV10-2 and TRBJ2-1; TRBD2 aligns across 16 bases. This CDR3 region has 18 residues. The V and J ends lost 4 bases and 3 bases, in that order; junction bases with no gene match: 6. Germline assignment: CDR1 WSHSY and CDR2 SAAADI. For the CDR3, the DNA is TGCGCCAGCAGTGCCGGGACTAGCGGGAGGGAGAACTACAATGAGCAGTTCTTC. This translates into CASSAGTSGRENYNEQFF.

This clone was counted between two and nine times. The chain couples TRBV11-2 to TRBJ2-4; 7 positions agree with TRBD1. The CDR3 is 14 residues long. V lost 0 bases, J lost 5 bases, and 1 base stayed unmatched. Germline assignment: CDR1 SGHAT and CDR2 FQNNGV. The CDR3 region has the DNA TGTGCCAGCAGCTTAGAAACAGGGGAAAACATTCAGTACTTC. Translated: CASSLETGENIQYF.

The chain uses TRBV24-1 and TRBJ2-5; D is unresolved. Trimming pared 2 bases from V and 3 bases from J, leaving 3 bases between. The germline V gene encodes CDR1 KGHDR and CDR2 SFDVKD. The CDR3 spans 12 residues. The CDR3, as DNA: TGTGCCACCAGTGATTCTAAAGAGACCCAGTACTTC. Encoded protein: CATSDSKETQYF.